The clone carrying this TCR beta chain was seen only a few times. TCR beta rearrangements were amplified from peripheral blood genomic DNA. This record belongs to a study of T cell repertoires in aging, cancer and after chemotherapy. The CDR3 consists of 13 residues. CDR1 is WNHNN and CDR2 is SYGVQD in the germline V gene (reference sequence). Trimming pared 5 bases from V and 10 bases from J, leaving 15 bases between. Rearranged V-D-J TRB sequences were amplified with a mixed TRB-A/B primer pool. Via MiXCR, TCRdb re-called the multiplex PCR reads, giving one row per CDR3 protein. This sample yields over 3,500 distinct CDR3 sequences, of which around a quarter are seen a single time; about 30% belongs to the top ten.

This clonotype was obtained from a human donor with a blood cancer. V gene TRBV10-1 combines with J gene TRBJ2-1, with D unresolved. The source material was blood. This CDR3 reads CASSKDPHREQFF. The CDR3 DNA reads TGCGCCAGCAGTAAAGACCCCCACCGGGAGCAGTTCTTC.